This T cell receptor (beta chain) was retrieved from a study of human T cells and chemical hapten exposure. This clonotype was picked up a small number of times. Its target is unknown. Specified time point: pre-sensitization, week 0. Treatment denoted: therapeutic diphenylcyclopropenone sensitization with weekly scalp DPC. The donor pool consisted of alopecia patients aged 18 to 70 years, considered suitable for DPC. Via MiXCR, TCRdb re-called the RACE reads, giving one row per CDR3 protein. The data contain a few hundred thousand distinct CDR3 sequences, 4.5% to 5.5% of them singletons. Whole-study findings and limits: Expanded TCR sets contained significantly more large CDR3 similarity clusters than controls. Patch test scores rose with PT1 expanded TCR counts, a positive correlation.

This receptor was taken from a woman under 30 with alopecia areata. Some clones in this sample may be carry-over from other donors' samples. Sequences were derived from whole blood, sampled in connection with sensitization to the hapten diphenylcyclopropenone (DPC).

CDR3 DNA sequence: TGTGCCAGCAGCAAGGACGCAAGCAATCAGCCCCAGCATTTT. Amino acid sequence: CASSKDASNQPQHF. The genes are TRBV5-4 and TRBJ1-5, with D unclear. V was shortened by 4 bases and J by 1 base, with 9 bases between the two germline ends. Per germline, CDR1 SGHNT and CDR2 YYREEE (reference sequence). CDR3 length equals 14 residues.